These 23 T cell receptor beta chains share one sample of origin, sequenced in a study of CD8 T cells in Susac syndrome. The RNA, roughly 0.45 to 1 ug, was put through reverse transcription using random hexamers. TCRdb processed the immunoSEQ multiplex PCR reads anew with MiXCR; each CDR3 protein has one entry. This sample has around 130,000 distinct CDR3 sequences, with roughly 94% found just once. The specimen was CD4+ T cells from PBMCs. Every receptor here comes from a human donor in good health.

The V and J genes are TRBV4-1 and TRBJ1-5, with D tentatively TRBD1 (6 bases). CDR1 MGHRA and CDR2 YSYEKL come from the germline V gene. V shed 4 bases and J shed 2 bases, with 12 bases lying between them. This CDR3 region has 15 residues. The CDR3, as DNA: TGCGCCAGCAGCCCGGAGGCAGGGGGCAATCAGCCCCAGCATTTT. Translated, it gives CASSPEAGGNQPQHF.

This sequence joins TRBV20-1 and TRBJ2-5, with 12 bases fitting TRBD2. V was pared by 2 bases and J by 5 bases, with 3 bases of the junction left unmatched. Germline lookup yields CDR1 DFQATT and CDR2 SNEGSKA (reference sequence). This CDR3 contains 14 residues. CDR3 region: CSARLTSGSETQYF. The CDR3 DNA is TGCAGTGCTAGATTGACTAGCGGGAGTGAGACCCAGTACTTC.

The chain combines TRBV20-1 with TRBJ2-7, with TRBD2 identical over 9 bases. The germline V gene has CDR1 DFQATT and CDR2 SNEGSKA (reference sequence). This CDR3 has 17 amino acids. V was pared by 1 base and J by 4 bases, with 14 bases of the junction left unmatched. The CDR3 reads CSARGGSGRSRLYEQYF. The CDR3 bases are TGCAGTGCTAGAGGCGGGAGCGGGAGGTCGAGGTTATACGAGCAGTACTTC.

The V gene is TRBV9, the J gene TRBJ2-2, with D perhaps matching TRBD1 (6 bases). Deletions cut 0 bases from V and 1 base from J, with 7 bases between. Germline loops: CDR1 SGDLS, CDR2 YYNGEE. This CDR3 is 15 amino acids long. The CDR3 spells CASSVAQGNTGELFF. CDR3 nucleotides: TGTGCCAGCAGCGTAGCACAGGGGAACACCGGGGAGCTGTTTTTT.

This chain uses TRBV20-1 with TRBJ2-7, with D possibly matching TRBD1 (6 bases). This CDR3 spans 17 amino acids. Germline assignment: CDR1 DFQATT and CDR2 SNEGSKA (reference sequence). V lost 0 bases to trimming and J lost 3 bases, with 21 bases between them. CDR3 nucleotides: TGCAGTGCTAGAGAAGCCGTGAGTGTCAGGGGTGACTACGAGCAGTACTTC. Translated, it gives CSAREAVSVRGDYEQYF.

The chain combines TRBV7-9 with TRBJ2-5, with D unclear. CDR3 length: 14 residues. Trimming took 3 bases from V and 4 from J, leaving 12 bases between them. Germline V lookup: CDR1 SEHNR, CDR2 FQNEAQ (reference sequence). The CDR3 protein is CASSFVGQRETQYF. CDR3 DNA: TGTGCCAGCAGCTTCGTGGGCCAGAGAGAGACCCAGTACTTC. Full variable domain (rest looked up from reference TRBV7-9 and TRBJ2-5): DTGVSQNPRHKITKRGQNVTFRCDPISEHNRLYWYRQTLGQGPEFLTYFQNEAQLEKSRLLSDRFSAERPKGSFSTLEIQRTEQGDSAMYLCASSFVGQRETQYFGPGTRLLVL.

This chain links TRBV24-1 with TRBJ1-2, with 7 bases fitting TRBD1. V lost 4 bases and J lost 6; bases outside the gene matches: 7. The germline gives CDR1 KGHDR, CDR2 SFDVKD. The CDR3 runs 14 residues. The CDR3 region is CATSDRGQVDGYTF. CDR3 nucleotides: TGTGCCACCAGTGACCGTGGACAGGTGGATGGCTACACCTTC.

The genes are TRBV5-1 and TRBJ2-1, with D uncertain. Germline-derived CDR1 and CDR2 are SGHRS and YFSETQ. Deletions cut 0 bases from V and 5 bases from J, with 12 bases between. CDR3 length equals 15 residues. The CDR3 reads CASSLGERLDNEQFF. CDR3 bases: TGCGCCAGCAGCTTGGGCGAACGACTGGACAATGAGCAGTTCTTC.

The J gene is TRBJ1-5, the V gene TRBV6-5; no clear D. The CDR3 loop spans 13 amino acids. Germline V gene lookup returns CDR1 MNHEY and CDR2 SVGAGI. Between the trimmed V and J ends, which lost 5 bases and 4 bases, there was a span of 9 bases. The chain's CDR3 is CASSRQQNQPQHF. The CDR3 DNA follows: TGTGCCAGCAGTCGGCAGCAAAATCAGCCCCAGCATTTT.

The V and J genes are TRBV29-1 and TRBJ2-1; D is unresolved. This CDR3 spans 12 amino acids. Germline lookup yields CDR1 SQVTM and CDR2 ANQGSEA. The V gene lost 1 base and the J gene lost 7 bases, with 8 bases spanning the gap. The CDR3 nucleotides are TGCAGCGTTGAAGCTCACCGTAATGAGCAGTTCTTC. Its translation is CSVEAHRNEQFF.

CDR3 bases: TGTGCCAGCAGCCCGAAGGACAGGGAAAAACTGTTTTTT. The encoded protein is CASSPKDREKLFF. The gene calls are TRBV7-2 and TRBJ1-4; TRBD1 matches 7 bases. The CDR3 has 13 residues. J was trimmed by 8 bases and V by 5 bases; bases with no gene match: 5. From germline, CDR1 is SGHTA and CDR2 FQGNSA.

The chain carries TRBV7-2 and TRBJ2-7; TRBD1 agrees at 7 bases. Germline V CDR1 and CDR2: SGHTA, FQGNSA. The CDR3 covers 13 residues. Trimming removed 4 bases from V and 3 bases from J; junction bases left unmatched: 3. CDR3 amino acids: CASSSGQVYEQYF. CDR3 sequence (DNA): TGTGCCAGCAGCTCCGGACAGGTCTACGAGCAGTACTTC.

This clonotype was seen once. The J gene is TRBJ2-3, the V gene TRBV12-3 or TRBV12-4; TRBD1 might be the D (6 bases). This CDR3 comprises 15 residues. Trimming removed 7 bases at V and 0 bases at J, with 14 bases between. The DNA of the CDR3 is TGTGCCAGCACCTTAGGACAGACTAGCACAGATACGCAGTATTTT. Amino acid sequence: CASTLGQTSTDTQYF.

DNA of the CDR3: TGTGCCAGCAGTGGCCAACAGGGGGAGACCCAGTACTTC. It yields the protein CASSGQQGETQYF. The chain is built from TRBV2 and TRBJ2-5; 7 bases map to TRBD1. This CDR3 has 13 amino acids. The germline V gene encodes CDR1 SNHLY and CDR2 FYNNEI. V gave up 4 bases and J gave up 5 bases; unmatched junction bases: 4.

The rearrangement uses TRBV6-2 or TRBV6-3 and TRBJ2-7, with 8 positions matching TRBD1. Germline V gene lookup returns CDR1 MNHEY and CDR2 SVGEGT. V lost 5 bases, J lost 0 bases, and 6 bases stayed unmatched. This CDR3 comprises 15 residues. In DNA, the CDR3 is TGTGCCAGCAGTACAGGGGGAGGCATCTCCTACGAGCAGTACTTC. Its translation is CASSTGGGISYEQYF.

This chain links TRBV29-1 with TRBJ1-2, with D possibly matching TRBD1 (5 bases). From germline, CDR1 is SQVTM and CDR2 ANQGSEA. Trimming removed 2 bases at V and 6 bases at J, with 10 bases between. This CDR3 has 12 amino acids. This CDR3 is CSVERGVDGYTF. CDR3 DNA sequence: TGCAGCGTTGAACGGGGGGTCGATGGCTACACCTTC.

Only a few counts were recorded for this clonotype. This chain links TRBV5-1 with TRBJ2-1; D uncertain. This CDR3 contains 14 residues. V was pared by 0 bases and J by 9 bases, with 13 bases between. Per the germline V gene, CDR1 is SGHRS and CDR2 is YFSETQ. CDR3 region: CASSLDTPGREQFF. In nucleotides, the CDR3 is TGCGCCAGCAGCTTGGACACTCCCGGTCGTGAGCAGTTCTTC.

The chain links TRBV6-5 to TRBJ2-1; 10 bases map to TRBD2. CDR1 MNHEY and CDR2 SVGAGI come from the germline V gene. There are 18 residues in the CDR3. The V segment lost 4 bases and the J segment 0 bases; nucleotides outside the gene matches: 9. The CDR3 nucleotides are TGTGCCAGCAGTTCGGCTAGCGGGAGTCTAAGCTCCTACAATGAGCAGTTCTTC. Translated, it gives CASSSASGSLSSYNEQFF.

The chain links TRBV6-5 to TRBJ1-2; maybe TRBD1 (5 bases). Germline assignment: CDR1 MNHEY and CDR2 SVGAGI. Trimming pared 6 bases from V and 7 bases from J, leaving 12 bases between. This CDR3 contains 12 residues. CDR3 sequence (DNA): TGTGCCAGCAGGTCCCGGGACTTTGGCTACACCTTC. Protein sequence: CASRSRDFGYTF.

V is TRBV29-1 and J is TRBJ2-7; TRBD1 matches 7 bases. CDR1 is SQVTM and CDR2 is ANQGSEA in the germline V gene. Trimming cost V 2 bases and J 2 bases; bases outside gene matches: 3. This CDR3 has 13 residues. CDR3 DNA: TGCAGCGTTGAACGACAGGGCGCCTACGAGCAGTACTTC. Encoded protein: CSVERQGAYEQYF.

This chain links TRBV10-3 with TRBJ1-1; 8 bases map to TRBD1. The CDR3 is made up of 14 amino acids. Germline V lookup: CDR1 ENHRY, CDR2 SYGVKD. The V segment lost 4 bases and the J segment 5 bases; nucleotides outside the gene matches: 6. The CDR3 region is CAISGTGGRTEAFF. The CDR3 DNA sequence: TGTGCCATCAGTGGTACAGGGGGGCGGACTGAAGCTTTCTTT.

CDR3: CASSPGLAGSQTQYF. CDR3 nucleotides: TGTGCCAGCAGCCCCGGACTAGCGGGGTCCCAGACCCAGTACTTC. This chain joins TRBV7-2 and TRBJ2-5; 12 bases are a match to TRBD2. This CDR3 has 15 amino acids. Germline CDR1 reads SGHTA; CDR2 reads FQGNSA. V lost 5 bases and J lost 6; bases outside the gene matches: 7.

On this clonotype: No conserved phenylalanine or tryptophan ends this CDR3, so it is likely a read error. The V call is TRBV2, the J call TRBJ2-5; D not resolved. The CDR3 totals 13 residues. Germline-derived CDR1 and CDR2 are SNHLY and FYNNEI. The germline V and J ends were trimmed by 5 bases and 3 bases, with 10 bases remaining between them. This CDR3 is CASSFNSEETQYL. CDR3 nucleotide sequence: TGTGCCAGCAGTTTTAACAGTGAAGAGACCCAGTACCTC.